The 27 T cell receptor beta chains given below trace back to one sample, sequenced in a study of T cell responses to AZD1222 COVID-19 vaccine. Produced via immunoSEQ multiplex PCR; TCRdb's table is partial and in-frame only. The top ten clones hold under 4.5% of a sample with more than 110,000 clones, roughly nine tenths of them seen once. The sequencing used peripheral blood, collected on day 0 of AZD1222 vaccination. These receptors were obtained from an adult in good health.

The V and J genes are TRBV18 and TRBJ1-2; D ambiguous. CDR1 and CDR2 from the germline V gene are KGHSH and LQKENI. The germline V and J ends were trimmed by 6 bases and 8 bases, with 13 bases remaining between them. The CDR3 sequence is 12 residues long. The CDR3 sequence: CASSPSPLGYTF. CDR3 bases: TGTGCCAGCTCCCCAAGTCCCCTGGGCTACACCTTC.

This clone was recorded once. V is TRBV5-5 and J is TRBJ2-1, with TRBD2 identical over 10 bases. J was trimmed by 2 bases and V by 3 bases; bases with no gene match: 11. Germline-derived CDR1 and CDR2 are SGHKS and YYEKEE (reference sequence). The CDR3 extends over 18 amino acids. CDR3 in DNA: TGTGCCAGCAGCTCCCTTTTGGAGCGGGAGGGCCCCTACAATGAGCAGTTCTTC. It yields the protein CASSSLLEREGPYNEQFF.

This chain joins TRBV30 and TRBJ1-4; TRBD1 is a possible D gene (5 bases). The CDR3 is made up of 14 amino acids. In germline, CDR1 is GTSNPN, CDR2 SVGIG (reference sequence). V lost 6 bases and J lost 3, with 14 bases in between. CDR3 amino acids: CACTQDLPNEKLFF. The CDR3 DNA reads as TGTGCCTGTACACAGGACTTGCCTAATGAAAAACTGTTTTTT.

The J gene is TRBJ1-3, the V gene TRBV2, with 7 bases matching TRBD1. CDR1 SNHLY and CDR2 FYNNEI come from the germline V gene. CDR3 size: 17 residues. Trimming removed 0 bases from V and 8 bases from J; junction bases left unmatched: 13. CDR3 sequence (DNA): TGTGCCAGCAGTGAAGCACCCGCCCTGACAGGGTGGTACACCATATATTTT. Translating gives CASSEAPALTGWYTIYF.

This rearrangement joins TRBV27 to TRBJ1-5; D might be TRBD1 (5 bases). This CDR3 contains 14 residues. Trimming left V 5 bases short and J 2 bases short, with 10 bases between. Germline CDR1 MNHEY, CDR2 SMNVEV (reference sequence). The CDR3 sequence is CASSHGTGNQPQHF. CDR3 in DNA: TGTGCCAGCAGTCATGGGACGGGCAATCAGCCCCAGCATTTT.

The chain joins TRBV9 to TRBJ2-3; 9 bases fit TRBD2. The CDR3 length is 16 residues. The germline V gene has CDR1 SGDLS and CDR2 YYNGEE. Trimming took 7 bases from V and 5 from J; bases not matched to a gene: 14. The DNA of the CDR3 is TGTGCCAGCTCGCCCCTGAGCGGGAGGTCTGGAGATACGCAGTATTTT. It codes for CASSPLSGRSGDTQYF.

This chain uses TRBV7-2 with TRBJ2-7; TRBD2 agrees at 16 bases. The CDR3 runs to 16 residues. J was trimmed by 4 bases and V by 5 bases; bases with no gene match: 5. Looked up from germline, CDR1 is SGHTA and CDR2 is FQGNSA. CDR3 sequence: CASSPLGLAGGYEQYF. The CDR3, as DNA: TGTGCCAGCAGCCCTCTGGGACTAGCGGGAGGGTACGAGCAGTACTTC.

The chain links TRBV24-1 to TRBJ1-2; 7 bases map to TRBD1. Trimming cost V 3 bases and J 5 bases; bases outside gene matches: 2. Germline V lookup: CDR1 KGHDR, CDR2 SFDVKD. The CDR3 spans 13 residues. Written as DNA, the CDR3 is TGTGCCACCAGTGATGCAGGGGGATATGGCTACACCTTC. Protein: CATSDAGGYGYTF.

The rearrangement uses TRBV7-2 and TRBJ2-5, with D unresolved. Deletions cut 2 bases from V and 3 bases from J, with 13 bases between. This CDR3 is 15 amino acids long. Germline V gives CDR1 SGHTA, CDR2 FQGNSA. In DNA form, the CDR3 reads TGTGCCAGCAGCTTAAGGATGGCAGTAAAAGAGACCCAGTACTTC. Translating gives CASSLRMAVKETQYF.

The chain is built from TRBV19 and TRBJ2-3; possibly TRBD2 for D (6 bases). V lost 10 bases and J lost 5, with 22 bases in between. The germline gives CDR1 LNHDA, CDR2 SQIVND (reference sequence). The CDR3 is 15 amino acids. The CDR3 loop reads CATKRRGSSVDTQYF. As DNA, the CDR3 is TGTGCCACAAAGAGGAGGGGCTCCTCCGTAGATACGCAGTATTTT.

CDR3 DNA sequence: TGCGCCAGCAGTTACGGGGAGACTGAAGCTTTCTTT. Translating it yields CASSYGETEAFF. The rearrangement joins TRBV4-3 to TRBJ1-1; D is unclear. This CDR3 has 12 residues. The germline CDR1 and CDR2 sequences are LGHNA and YSLEER. Trimming took off 6 bases at V and 5 bases at J, with 10 bases between the two ends.

The chain links TRBV5-1 to TRBJ2-1; 9 positions agree with TRBD2. The CDR3 runs 16 residues. The V and J ends lost 1 base and 7 bases, in that order; junction bases with no gene match: 9. From germline, CDR1 is SGHRS and CDR2 YFSETQ. This chain's CDR3 is CASSLYNSGSRNEQFF. DNA of the CDR3: TGCGCCAGCAGCTTGTACAATAGCGGGAGTAGGAATGAGCAGTTCTTC.

The chain combines TRBV19 with TRBJ1-1; maybe TRBD1 (6 bases). V lost 3 bases, J lost 1 base, and 9 bases lay in between. Germline V gives CDR1 LNHDA, CDR2 SQIVND (reference sequence). The CDR3 spans 14 residues. CDR3 DNA sequence: TGTGCCAGTAGTATCCGGGGGCCGAACACTGAAGCTTTCTTT. Amino acid sequence: CASSIRGPNTEAFF.

The chain carries TRBV7-3 and TRBJ2-1, with 10 positions matching TRBD1. This CDR3 contains 16 residues. Germline CDR1 reads SGHTA; CDR2 reads FQGTGA. Trimming took 2 bases from V and 2 from J; bases not matched to a gene: 3. This CDR3 is CASSLAGTGAYNEQFF. The CDR3 DNA follows: TGTGCCAGCAGCTTAGCCGGGACAGGGGCCTACAATGAGCAGTTCTTC.

The rearrangement uses TRBV12-5 and TRBJ2-1; D not resolved. Germline CDR1 and CDR2: LGHNT and FRNRAP. Trimming stripped 5 bases from V and 4 bases from J, with 18 bases between. The CDR3 contains 16 residues. The DNA for the CDR3 is TGTGCTAGTGGTGCCGGGCCGATCCGTGGGTACAATGAGCAGTTCTTC. Translating it yields CASGAGPIRGYNEQFF. The full variable domain, completed using reference TRBV12-5 and TRBJ2-1, is DARVTQTPRHKVTEMGQEVTMRCQPILGHNTVFWYRQTMMQGLELLAYFRNRAPLDDSGMPKDRFSAEMPDATLATLKIQPSEPRDSAVYFCASGAGPIRGYNEQFFGPGTRLTVL.

The gene calls are TRBV18 and TRBJ2-1; 8 nucleotides align to TRBD2. The CDR3 has 16 amino acids. V was clipped by 3 bases and J by 0 bases; unmatched bases: 4. Germline CDR1 reads KGHSH; CDR2 reads LQKENI. CDR3 sequence (DNA): TGTGCCAGCTCACCGGGACTAGGCGACTCCTACAATGAGCAGTTCTTC. Its protein is CASSPGLGDSYNEQFF. Based on the CDR3 plus reference TRBV18 and TRBJ2-1, the full variable domain is NAGVMQNPRHLVRRRGQEARLRCSPMKGHSHVYWYRQLPEEGLKFMVYLQKENIIDESGMPKERFSAEFPKEGPSILRIQQVVRGDSAAYFCASSPGLGDSYNEQFFGPGTRLTVL.

The chain is built from TRBV5-1 and TRBJ2-7; no clear D. Germline V gives CDR1 SGHRS, CDR2 YFSETQ. V was clipped by 4 bases and J by 1 base, with 9 bases between them. This CDR3 is built from 13 residues. CDR3 nucleotides: TGCGCCAGCAGCCTCGATCGGTCCTACGAGCAGTACTTC. Its protein is CASSLDRSYEQYF.

This rearrangement joins TRBV5-4 to TRBJ2-7, with D maybe TRBD2 (5 bases). The V end was cut by 2 bases, the J end by 2 bases, with 8 bases between. The CDR3 has 13 amino acids. CDR1 and CDR2 (germline): SGHNT, YYREEE (reference sequence). The CDR3 sequence: CASSFRGAYEQYF. CDR3 DNA sequence: TGTGCCAGCAGCTTCCGGGGTGCCTACGAGCAGTACTTC.

V gene TRBV5-1 combines with J gene TRBJ1-1, with D tentatively TRBD1 (5 bases). CDR1 and CDR2 from the germline V gene are SGHRS and YFSETQ. This CDR3 spans 15 amino acids. Trimming cost V 3 bases and J 5 bases, with 17 bases left between them. The CDR3 reads CASSSGSGAGTEAFF. CDR3 DNA sequence: TGCGCCAGCAGCTCAGGAAGCGGGGCTGGGACTGAAGCTTTCTTT.

The chain couples TRBV23-1 to TRBJ1-1; D gene uncertain. TRBV23-1 has ORF status, its function being uncertain. Trimming stripped 6 bases from V and 5 bases from J, with 13 bases between. The CDR3 contains 13 residues. DNA of the CDR3: TGCGCCAGCAGCCCCCAAGCCAAAACTGAAGCTTTCTTT. It codes for CASSPQAKTEAFF.

The rearrangement uses TRBV11-2 and TRBJ1-6; no definite D call. The CDR3 runs to 15 residues. V shed 7 bases and J shed 5 bases, with 15 bases lying between them. Germline lookup yields CDR1 SGHAT and CDR2 FQNNGV. This CDR3 is CASKSPGRNNSPLHF. DNA of the CDR3: TGTGCCAGCAAGTCCCCCGGGCGGAATAATTCACCCCTCCACTTT.

The J gene is TRBJ1-3, the V gene TRBV30; D might be TRBD1 (6 bases). The CDR3 spans 14 residues. CDR1 and CDR2 (germline): GTSNPN, SVGIG (reference sequence). V lost 3 bases to trimming and J lost 2 bases, with 11 bases between them. The CDR3 region is CAWRTSGAGNTIYF. DNA for the CDR3: TGTGCCTGGAGGACTTCAGGGGCTGGAAACACCATATATTTT.

The rearrangement joins TRBV15 to TRBJ2-5, with no clear D. V was cut by 0 bases and J by 1 base, with 0 bases left in between. This CDR3 is 12 amino acids long. Germline CDR1 reads LNHNV; CDR2 reads YYDKDF (reference sequence). The CDR3 here is CATSRDQETQYF. The CDR3 DNA sequence: TGTGCCACCAGCAGAGACCAAGAGACCCAGTACTTC.

CDR3 nucleotides: TGTGCCAGCAGCCGGACTAGCGAGAAGCTCTACGAGCAGTACTTC. It translates to CASSRTSEKLYEQYF. The genes are TRBV21-1 and TRBJ2-7; the table's D call of TRBD2 was not tested on the DNA. TRBV21-1 is tagged as a pseudogene. The CDR3 has 15 amino acids.

V usage is TRBV19 and J usage is TRBJ2-2; D is perhaps TRBD1 or TRBD2 (5 bases each). CDR1 is LNHDA and CDR2 is SQIVND in the germline V gene (reference sequence). Deletions cut 7 bases from V and 6 bases from J, with 21 bases between. This CDR3 is 16 amino acids long. The CDR3 here is CASTTVGGAGAGELFF. CDR3 nucleotide sequence: TGTGCCAGTACGACTGTTGGGGGAGCTGGGGCCGGGGAGCTGTTTTTT.

V gene TRBV4-1 combines with J gene TRBJ1-4, with 7 bases aligning to TRBD1. Losses at the gene ends were 4 bases for V and 6 bases for J; bases not matched to a gene: 14. The CDR3 consists of 17 residues. Per germline, CDR1 MGHRA and CDR2 YSYEKL. DNA of the CDR3: TGCGCCAGCAGCCTTGCCGCGGGTAGGGGGCGCCATGAAAAACTGTTTTTT. Amino acid sequence: CASSLAAGRGRHEKLFF.

The gene calls are TRBV6-2 or TRBV6-3 and TRBJ2-2, with a possible D match to TRBD1 (6 bases). Germline values: CDR1 MNHEY, CDR2 SVGEGT. The CDR3 totals 18 residues. The ends were cut back, 3 bases at V and 3 bases at J, with 20 bases in the middle. The CDR3 nucleotides are TGTGCCAGCAGTTATATGTCCCCTCGGGACAAATACACCGGGGAGCTGTTTTTT. Protein product: CASSYMSPRDKYTGELFF.